These T cell receptor beta chains were read from a single sample in a study of PD-1 blockade in classical Hodgkin lymphoma. Produced via immunoSEQ multiplex PCR; TCRdb's table is partial and in-frame only. The repertoire holds over 7,500 clones, with roughly 90% as singletons. The material was peripheral blood mononuclear cells (PBMCs), obtained at baseline. The receptors were sampled from a human donor with classical Hodgkin lymphoma. CDR3s include the opening cysteine and the closing phenylalanine or tryptophan.

j_call v_call cdr3_aa
TRBJ1-1 TRBV4-3 CASSQDAPGNTEAFF
TRBJ2-7 TRBV27 CASSLSLVYEQYF
TRBJ2-5 TRBV2 CASTFIPGQGAQETQYF
TRBJ2-5 TRBV11-2 CASSTGQVKETQYF
TRBJ1-4 TRBV14 CASSRTGTGYWANEKLFF
TRBJ2-3 TRBV19 CASSKDLYSSTDTQYF
TRBJ2-3 TRBV6-5 CASSEQGGTDTQYF
TRBJ2-2 TRBV7-8 CASVRGPTLGDTGELFF
TRBJ2-7 TRBV21-1 CASSDYRGIGEQYF
TRBJ1-1 TRBV7-9 CASSFRDSKAYTEAFF
TRBJ2-3 TRBV5-1 CASSKLAGTDTQYF
TRBJ2-1 TRBV7-9 CASDRLAGGGEQFF
TRBJ1-4 TRBV6-4 CASSENGGRKLFF
TRBJ2-7 TRBV10-2 CASSDAGIYEQYF
TRBJ2-3 TRBV7-2 CASSRGTSGSTDTQYF
TRBJ2-4 TRBV11-3 CASSLAGSDGIQYF
TRBJ1-1 TRBV4-1 CASSQGLRVSNKNTEAFF
TRBJ2-1 TRBV20-1 CSEKTGLEQFF
TRBJ2-1 TRBV9 CASSASGNNYNEQFF
TRBJ2-5 TRBV15 CAIRPGTASSEQYF
TRBJ2-7 TRBV4-1 CASSQGFQSSYEQYF
TRBJ2-7 TRBV6-4 CASSLQGGHEQYF
TRBJ1-3 TRBV5-1 CASSVEGSGNTIYF
TRBJ2-5 TRBV11-3 CASSLGLRGAGETQYF
TRBJ2-7 TRBV7-9 CASSLLEKTTYEQYF
TRBJ2-7 TRBV11-2 CASSLGTGIYEQYF
TRBJ2-5 TRBV29-1 CSVAGHRKRETQYF
TRBJ2-7 TRBV18 CASSPPGAGVLYEQYF
TRBJ2-2 TRBV4-1 CASSGREGNTGELFF
TRBJ2-7 TRBV5-1 CASNQGYFTEQYF
TRBJ1-6 TRBV5-4 CASSQINPGSPLHF
TRBJ1-5 TRBV4-1 CASSQDYSNQPQHF
TRBJ2-7 TRBV5-6 CASSLSLVAFHEQYF
TRBJ1-2 TRBV11-3 CASSSDRAGGYTF
TRBJ1-1 TRBV29-1 CSVGPGHGMNTEAFF
TRBJ1-2 TRBV9 CASSPHSRDGYTF
TRBJ2-6 TRBV4-1 CASSQDPARDRGQTGANVLTF
TRBJ2-7 TRBV6-5 CASSTGTGFHEQYF
TRBJ2-2 TRBV14 CASSPISGRLGELFF
TRBJ1-1 TRBV4-1 CASSPQDGSGRSAFF
TRBJ2-7 TRBV21-1 CASSKAPNSYEQYF
TRBJ1-2 TRBV10-2 CASLRTGEGPGGYTF
TRBJ2-7 TRBV6-5 CASSHSGMLNEQYF
TRBJ1-1 TRBV11-1 CASSVRTGRTEAFF